The 15 T cell receptor beta chains below come from one sample, sequenced in a study of cytomegalovirus exposure and HLA in healthy donors. It was with 60 Vbeta and 13 Jbeta primers that the PCR ran. Sequencing was performed with immunoSEQ multiplex PCR; in TCRdb, only in-frame clones are kept and a portion is missing. This table has about 130,000 clones, 65% to 75% appearing once. Sequencing was performed on PBMCs. All receptors derive from a woman in her forties or fifties in good health and CMV-seropositive.

This clone has only a few counts. This chain uses TRBV11-2 with TRBJ1-2; 9 nucleotides align to TRBD1. The CDR3 length is 14 residues. V gave up 5 bases and J gave up 7 bases; unmatched junction bases: 8. Germline V gene data show CDR1 as SGHAT and CDR2 as FQNNGV. CDR3 in amino acids: CASSVIQGAIGYTF. The CDR3 region has the DNA TGTGCCAGCAGCGTTATACAGGGGGCCATTGGCTACACCTTC.

As regards this clone: At one end the junction does not follow the germline gene, possibly because of a read error. The chain joins TRBV7-8 to TRBJ1-6; TRBD1 aligns across 7 bases. The CDR3 loop spans 15 amino acids. The germline V gene has CDR1 SGHVS and CDR2 FQNEAQ. Here the CDR3 DNA reads TGTGCCAGCGGCTTATTGGGCACAGGGGTTTCACCCCTCCACTTT. It is translated as CASGLLGTGVSPLHF.

V usage is TRBV10-3 and J usage is TRBJ1-5, with a tentative D call TRBD1 (6 bases). V dropped 6 bases and J dropped 1 base, with 13 bases sitting between them. CDR1 and CDR2 from the germline V gene are ENHRY and SYGVKD. This CDR3 contains 15 residues. This chain's CDR3 is CAISPGALSNQPQHF. CDR3 bases: TGTGCCATCAGCCCAGGGGCGCTAAGCAATCAGCCCCAGCATTTT.

The chain recombines TRBV7-8 with TRBJ2-6; D is unclear. Trimming cost V 4 bases and J 2 bases, with 6 bases left between them. Germline V lookup: CDR1 SGHVS, CDR2 FQNEAQ. The CDR3 loop spans 14 amino acids. CDR3 amino acids: CASSSIAGANVLTF. The CDR3 DNA reads as TGTGCCAGCAGCTCTATCGCTGGGGCCAACGTCCTGACTTTC.

The genes are TRBV27 and TRBJ2-3; D remains ambiguous. This CDR3 has 12 amino acids. V was clipped by 4 bases and J by 2 bases, with 4 bases between them. Germline assignment: CDR1 MNHEY and CDR2 SMNVEV (reference sequence). The CDR3 reads CASSSFTDTQYF. For the CDR3, the DNA is TGTGCCAGCAGTTCCTTCACAGATACGCAGTATTTT.

The chain employs TRBV5-5 and TRBJ1-5; D remains ambiguous. V was shortened by 0 bases and J by 5 bases, with 9 bases between the two germline ends. The CDR3 extends over 14 amino acids. CDR1 SGHKS and CDR2 YYEKEE come from the germline V gene (reference sequence). CDR3: CASSLAVVDQPQHF. The CDR3, as DNA: TGTGCCAGCAGCTTGGCTGTAGTAGATCAGCCCCAGCATTTT.

This clone came up once. V usage is TRBV4-1 and J usage is TRBJ2-5; TRBD2 aligns across 9 bases. There are 17 residues in the CDR3. The J segment lost 4 bases and the V segment lost 0 bases, leaving 9 bases of the junction unmatched. Germline values: CDR1 MGHRA, CDR2 YSYEKL. The chain's CDR3 is CASSQDVGGGVGETQYF. CDR3 nucleotides: TGCGCCAGCAGCCAAGATGTCGGCGGGGGGGTCGGAGAGACCCAGTACTTC.

The V call is TRBV6-1, the J call TRBJ1-2; 7 bases map to TRBD1. Germline V gene data show CDR1 as MNHNS and CDR2 as SASEGT. Trimming removed 11 bases from V and 4 bases from J; junction bases left unmatched: 16. The CDR3 is 15 amino acids. The CDR3 reads CACRDSPQGTYGYTF. For the CDR3, the DNA is TGTGCCTGCCGGGACAGTCCTCAGGGGACCTATGGCTACACCTTC.

The chain links TRBV25-1 to TRBJ1-5, with a possible D match to TRBD1 (5 bases). Trimming cost V 11 bases and J 0 bases, with 14 bases left between them. The CDR3 length is 14 residues. Per the germline V gene, CDR1 is MGHDK and CDR2 is SYGVNS. The CDR3 DNA reads TGTGCCTTGGGGCGGCAGTATAGCAATCAGCCCCAGCATTTT. Translating gives CALGRQYSNQPQHF. Full variable domain (rest looked up from reference TRBV25-1 and TRBJ1-5): EADIYQTPRYLVIGTGKKITLECSQTMGHDKMYWYQQDPGMELHLIHYSYGVNSTEKGDLSSESTVSRIRTEHFPLTLESARPSHTSQYLCALGRQYSNQPQHFGDGTRLSIL.

The rearrangement uses TRBV2 and TRBJ1-2; 7 bases are a match to TRBD1. With 2 bases clipped from V and 2 bases from J, the junction kept 2 bases outside the gene matches. Germline CDR1 reads SNHLY; CDR2 reads FYNNEI. CDR3 length equals 14 residues. The CDR3 sequence is CASSEMTGNYGYTF. Here the CDR3 DNA reads TGTGCCAGCAGTGAAATGACAGGGAACTATGGCTACACCTTC.

This sequence joins TRBV2 and TRBJ1-6; D ambiguous. Germline V lookup: CDR1 SNHLY, CDR2 FYNNEI. V was cut by 2 bases and J by 10 bases, with 12 bases left in between. This CDR3 comprises 14 residues. Here the CDR3 DNA reads TGTGCCAGCAGTGAACGGGCGGGGAACTCACCCCTCCACTTT. This translates into CASSERAGNSPLHF.

Worth noting for this clone: One end of the junction is discordant with germline, which a read error may explain. V usage is TRBV7-9 and J usage is TRBJ1-1; D is ambiguous. Germline V gene sequence: CDR1 SEHNR, CDR2 FQNEAQ (reference sequence). The CDR3 sequence is 15 residues long. The CDR3 protein is CSSSVTAGANTEAFF. The CDR3 region has the DNA TGTTCCAGCAGCGTAACGGCAGGTGCCAACACTGAAGCTTTCTTT.

The chain links TRBV5-1 to TRBJ1-1; D is unresolved. The V end was cut by 4 bases, the J end by 7 bases, with 14 bases between. In germline, CDR1 is SGHRS, CDR2 YFSETQ. The CDR3 loop spans 13 amino acids. The CDR3 DNA reads TGCGCCAGCAGCGCTCTGGACTTCGTTGAAGCTTTCTTT. It encodes CASSALDFVEAFF.

The genes are TRBV15 and TRBJ1-5; the D is unclear. The germline V gene encodes CDR1 LNHNV and CDR2 YYDKDF (reference sequence). The CDR3 contains 16 residues. Trimming pared 0 bases from V and 0 bases from J, leaving 9 bases between. Written as DNA, the CDR3 is TGTGCCACCAGCAGAGATCGTAGTTATAGCAATCAGCCCCAGCATTTT. Protein product: CATSRDRSYSNQPQHF.

This chain joins TRBV12-5 and TRBJ1-2; weak D call: TRBD1 (5 bases). This CDR3 spans 13 amino acids. V was clipped by 3 bases and J by 8 bases, with 13 bases between them. Germline V gene sequence: CDR1 LGHNT, CDR2 FRNRAP. The CDR3 nucleotides are TGTGCTAGTGGTTTTAATCATAGGGGAGGCTACACCTTC. It is translated as CASGFNHRGGYTF.